The TCR beta chain under discussion was sequenced for a study of blood T cell repertoires in COVID-19 (dated by TCRdb to 2020 to 2021). About the full investigation: Collaborator samples came from the United States, Italy and Spain and covered acute and convalescent phases of COVID-19. The prospective study material was composed of cDNA or gDNA derived from T cells, B-cell-depleted T cells, or PBMCs. The dataset comprised deeply sampled blood TCRbeta repertoires from subjects exposed to, actively infected with, or recovered from COVID-19. The repertoires were made available in a free public database intended to serve as a resource for research on the immune response to SARS-CoV-2. The samples were drawn from the first 160 participants of the ongoing ImmuneRACE study and from some 1,300 subjects provided by 6 global collaborators. A de-identified subject ID, COVID-19 status, age in years and sex were almost always included in the sample metadata. Where available, HLA class I and class II types were obtained from metadata supplied by the sample provider rather than from assay-based typing. Study-wide findings and limitations: Clinical and demographic metadata were provided uncurated, with the amount varying by source and participant.

Whole blood was collected in K2EDTA tubes by collaborating institutions according to the institutions' own protocols. Collaborator samples were shipped for TCRbeta analysis as frozen whole blood, isolated PBMCs, or DNA extracted from either sample type. The immunoSEQ Assay, a bias-controlled multiplex PCR, was used to amplify TCRbeta CDR3 regions from genomic DNA. As for the authors' bioinformatics: The number of nucleated cells in each sample was estimated from the amplification of reference gene primers within the assay. Sequence reads were collapsed and filtered to measure the absolute abundance of every unique TCRbeta CDR3 rearrangement. Productive Simpson clonality was computed per sample as the square root of Simpson's diversity index over productive rearrangements. TCRdb holds this immuneACCESS table with in-frame rearrangements only. Some clones are missing; in checked studies, unresolved V genes explain under half, and the rest has no known cause. From that table come the V and J calls and clone size; the DNA was used to work out D and trimming. This sample gives approximately 35,000 clones in total; 85% of them show up just once. In total, the top ten clones hold 6.6% of the sample.

In the case of this clone: Its antigen has not been determined. No base-level quality is on record; no much larger clone is a single base apart.

The germline V and J ends show losses of 4 bases and 10 bases respectively, and no gene match explains 6 bases of the junction. Reading from cysteine to phenylalanine, the CDR3 counts 14 amino acids. Only the CDR3 portion is preserved as DNA: 42 bases, with reading frame beginning at the first base. Via the germline V gene, CDR1 is KGHDR and CDR2 SFDVKD. This clonotype was obtained from a man in his 60s with active COVID-19. The sample comprised peripheral blood. The chain is assembled from TRBV24-1 and TRBJ2-1, with 10 central nucleotides matching TRBD2. The CDR3 loop reads CATSETSGSREQFF. Here is the DNA: TGTGCCACCAGTGAGACTAGCGGGTCAAGAGAGCAGTTCTTC.